This paragraph covers one T cell receptor (beta chain) sequence. One end of the junction fails to match germline, which may point to a read error. CDR3 length: 20 residues. From germline, CDR1 is MNHEY and CDR2 SVGAGI. This sample stems from a study of tumor-infiltrating lymphocytes in primary liver carcinoma. From 400 to 500 ng total RNA, TCR beta cDNA was generated with a primer in the constant region. Generation of the TCR beta libraries relied on three nested multiplex PCR rounds using slightly modified ARM-PCR. Two initial PCR rounds of around 9 cycles each paired TRBV1-TRBV30 forward primers with a C-beta reverse primer. TCRdb reprocessed the multiplex PCR reads via MiXCR and lists one record per CDR3 protein. The sample lists 90,000 to 110,000 distinct CDR3 sequences, around 83% occurring once. Co-extraction yielded RNA and DNA from around 20-30 mg of unsorted bulk tissue.

This clonotype originated in a man in his forties with primary liver carcinoma and hepatitis B virus infection. The sequenced sample was liver tumor tissue from sampling region 3. Subset reported: tumor region T3, left-lateral pole. This rearrangement joins TRBV6-5 to TRBJ2-1; D is perhaps TRBD2 (6 bases). The CDR3 nucleotides read TGTGCCAGCAGTTCCCCGGGGCTAGTGGGAGGAGGGGCCTTGAGCAATGAACAGTTCTTC. Translating gives CASSSPGLVGGGALSNEQFF.